The clone carrying this TCR beta chain occurred many times. This CDR3 is built from 13 residues. V lost 4 bases to trimming and J lost 4 bases, with 10 bases between them. The data are from a study of early T cells in non-severe SARS-CoV-2 infection. Overall study context: Chains stayed unpaired after sequencing of bulk RNA from unsorted whole blood.

Attachment of unique molecular identifiers to individual cDNA molecules was performed. TCRdb re-called the 5' RACE reads through MiXCR, storing one row per CDR3 protein. Of 45,000 to 50,000 distinct CDR3 sequences listed, 6.2% are singletons. Sequenced material: whole blood, taken at baseline. V and J are TRBV12-3 or TRBV12-4 and TRBJ1-1; possible D gene TRBD1, 5 bases. The TCR sequence derives from an adult who was a healthcare worker with PCR-confirmed SARS-CoV-2 infection or an uninfected control (not recorded which). Written as DNA, the CDR3 is TGTGCCAGCAGTTCAGGGTTCTTCACTGAAGCTTTCTTT. Protein: CASSSGFFTEAFF.